What follows are 28 T cell receptor beta chains derived from one specimen sequenced in a study of OX40 agonist ivuxolimab in advanced cancers. Some clones are missing from TCRdb's copy, which holds only in-frame ones; the method was immunoSEQ multiplex PCR. This sample has roughly 53,000 clones, with 60% to 80% found just once. The source was CD4+ or CD8+ T cells sorted from blood, collected in a trial of the OX40 agonist ivuxolimab. Receptors were obtained from an adult with an advanced solid tumor such as melanoma, head and neck, liver or kidney cancer.

The genes are TRBV9 and TRBJ2-1, with no clear D. Trimming removed 0 bases from V and 6 bases from J, with 13 bases in between. CDR1 is SGDLS and CDR2 is YYNGEE in the germline V gene. There are 15 residues in the CDR3. The CDR3 loop is CASSVGPQEPNEQFF. CDR3 DNA: TGTGCCAGCAGCGTAGGTCCCCAGGAACCCAATGAGCAGTTCTTC.

This clone was seen a handful of times. The chain combines TRBV6-6 with TRBJ2-7, with D perhaps TRBD1 or TRBD2 (7 bases each). Between the trimmed V and J ends, which lost 8 bases and 0 bases, there was a span of 11 bases. This CDR3 is 13 amino acids long. Germline V gene data show CDR1 as MNHNY and CDR2 as SVGAGI (reference sequence). CDR3 coding DNA: TGTGCCAGCGTCAGGGGGGGCTCCTACGAGCAGTACTTC. It encodes CASVRGGSYEQYF.

This sequence joins TRBV10-1 and TRBJ2-1, with 9 bases identical to TRBD2. J was trimmed by 5 bases and V by 0 bases; bases with no gene match: 5. Germline V gene lookup returns CDR1 WNHNN and CDR2 SYGVQD (reference sequence). CDR3 length: 16 amino acids. In nucleotides, the CDR3 is TGCGCCAGCAGTGAGTCTAGCGGGAGCCCCCACAATGAGCAGTTCTTC. Protein: CASSESSGSPHNEQFF.

This clone was seen once. This sequence joins TRBV6-5 and TRBJ1-1; D is undetermined. Trimming took off 0 bases at V and 8 bases at J, with 7 bases between the two ends. This CDR3 spans 12 amino acids. Germline V lookup: CDR1 MNHEY, CDR2 SVGAGI. In nucleotides, the CDR3 is TGTGCCAGCAGTTACTCGGGCAGGGAAGCTTTCTTT. Residues: CASSYSGREAFF.

The chain carries TRBV5-1 and TRBJ1-6; D unresolved. The germline V gene has CDR1 SGHRS and CDR2 YFSETQ. The CDR3 runs 19 residues. Between the trimmed V and J ends, which lost 2 bases and 0 bases, there was a span of 18 bases. This CDR3 reads CASSLSPGRRSSYNSPLHF. As DNA, the CDR3 is TGCGCCAGCAGCTTATCACCTGGGCGGAGGAGCTCCTATAATTCACCCCTCCACTTT.

The chain has TRBV7-8 and TRBJ1-6; D is ambiguous. The V gene lost 0 bases and the J gene lost 7 bases, with 7 bases spanning the gap. Germline CDR1 is SGHVS and CDR2 is FQNEAQ. The CDR3 spans 14 residues. This chain's CDR3 is CASSLALRNSPLHF. For the CDR3, the DNA is TGTGCCAGCAGCTTAGCGCTTCGGAATTCACCCCTCCACTTT.

This sequence joins TRBV15 and TRBJ2-1, with 10 nucleotides matching TRBD2. V was clipped by 0 bases and J by 2 bases; unmatched bases: 4. The CDR3 has 17 residues. Per the germline V gene, CDR1 is LNHNV and CDR2 is YYDKDF (reference sequence). CDR3 DNA sequence: TGTGCCACCAGCAGAGAATCAAGCGGGAGGGCCTACAATGAGCAGTTCTTC. It translates to CATSRESSGRAYNEQFF.

The V call is TRBV19, the J call TRBJ2-5; D call uncertain. Germline V gives CDR1 LNHDA, CDR2 SQIVND (reference sequence). This CDR3 region has 13 residues. V was pared by 7 bases and J by 4 bases, with 13 bases between. CDR3: CASTTRLGETQYF. For the CDR3, the DNA is TGTGCCAGTACCACGAGACTCGGAGAGACCCAGTACTTC.

This chain links TRBV29-1 with TRBJ1-1; TRBD1 matches at 10 bases. J was trimmed by 4 bases and V by 6 bases; bases with no gene match: 11. Germline V CDR1 and CDR2: SQVTM, ANQGSEA. The CDR3 is 15 amino acids. CDR3 nucleotides: TGCAGCGTGGGTGACAGGGGGCAGGTGAGCACTGAAGCTTTCTTT. Translated: CSVGDRGQVSTEAFF.

The V gene is TRBV9, the J gene TRBJ2-5; the D gene could be TRBD1 or TRBD2 (6 bases each). V lost 4 bases to trimming and J lost 4 bases, with 17 bases between them. Per the germline V gene, CDR1 is SGDLS and CDR2 is YYNGEE. CDR3 size: 15 residues. CDR3 sequence reads: CASSPGAGDSETQYF. The CDR3 DNA sequence: TGTGCCAGCAGCCCGGGGGCCGGTGATTCAGAGACCCAGTACTTC.

This clone occurred a few times. This chain links TRBV30 with TRBJ1-1, with TRBD1 as a possible D gene (6 bases). Trimming took 5 bases from V and 3 from J, leaving 10 bases between them. CDR1 is GTSNPN and CDR2 is SVGIG in the germline V gene (reference sequence). CDR3 length: 12 residues. The CDR3 region is CAWATGYTEAFF. DNA for the CDR3: TGTGCCTGGGCCACAGGGTACACTGAAGCTTTCTTT.

The gene calls are TRBV18 and TRBJ2-1, with 8 bases aligning to TRBD1. Germline assignment: CDR1 KGHSH and CDR2 LQKENI. The trim removed 6 bases at V and 4 bases at J, leaving 5 bases unmatched. The CDR3 loop spans 14 amino acids. The CDR3 protein is CASSPGTGYNEQFF. The CDR3 bases are TGTGCCAGCTCCCCGGGGACAGGTTACAATGAGCAGTTCTTC.

This clone was observed a single time. The gene calls are TRBV5-5 and TRBJ2-1, with D perhaps TRBD2 (6 bases). The germline V gene encodes CDR1 SGHKS and CDR2 YYEKEE (reference sequence). The germline V and J ends were trimmed by 4 bases and 0 bases, with 11 bases remaining between them. This CDR3 comprises 15 residues. DNA for the CDR3: TGTGCCAGCAGCCTTCGGCGGGACTCCTACAATGAGCAGTTCTTC. This sequence encodes CASSLRRDSYNEQFF.

The V gene is TRBV19, the J gene TRBJ1-5; 7 positions agree with TRBD1. V was clipped by 6 bases and J by 2 bases; unmatched bases: 4. Germline values: CDR1 LNHDA, CDR2 SQIVND (reference sequence). CDR3 size: 14 residues. CDR3: CASSHTGGNQPQHF. The CDR3 coding sequence is TGTGCCAGTAGCCATACAGGGGGCAATCAGCCCCAGCATTTT.

This chain joins TRBV6-1 and TRBJ2-1; D is possibly TRBD2 (6 bases). The CDR3 contains 14 residues. The V end lost 4 bases, the J end lost 5 bases, and 12 bases lay between the germline ends. The germline gives CDR1 MNHNS, CDR2 SASEGT. The CDR3 sequence is CASSAKRADNEQFF. The CDR3, as DNA: TGTGCCAGCAGTGCGAAGCGGGCTGACAATGAGCAGTTCTTC.

This chain connects TRBV7-9 to TRBJ1-2; no clear D. This CDR3 has 13 residues. V was cut by 4 bases and J by 8 bases, with 14 bases left in between. CDR1 and CDR2 from the germline V gene are SEHNR and FQNEAQ (reference sequence). The CDR3 nucleotides read TGTGCCAGCAGCTCCTCTAAGGTCGGCGGCTACACCTTC. Encoded protein: CASSSSKVGGYTF.

The chain couples TRBV29-1 to TRBJ1-1, with TRBD1 matching over 7 bases. Germline-derived CDR1 and CDR2 are SQVTM and ANQGSEA. Unmatched junction bases numbered 6, after V lost 8 bases and J lost 6 bases. This CDR3 comprises 11 residues. The DNA of the CDR3 is TGCAGCACCACACAGGGGTCTGAAGCTTTCTTT. This sequence encodes CSTTQGSEAFF.

Relative to its sample, this clone is medium-sized. The rearrangement links TRBV7-2 to TRBJ1-3; D gene unclear. CDR1 is SGHTA, CDR2 FQGNSA, per germline. The V end lost 6 bases, the J end lost 0 bases, and 12 bases lay between the germline ends. This CDR3 has 15 residues. The CDR3 is CASRGQTASGNTIYF. The CDR3 DNA is TGTGCCAGCAGGGGCCAGACCGCCTCTGGAAACACCATATATTTT.

This chain links TRBV5-1 with TRBJ2-2, with 7 nucleotides matching TRBD1. The ends lost 3 bases at V and 3 bases at J; junction bases unmatched: 5. The germline gives CDR1 SGHRS, CDR2 YFSETQ. CDR3 length equals 15 residues. CDR3 sequence reads: CASSSTQGDTGELFF. In DNA, the CDR3 is TGCGCCAGCAGCTCCACGCAGGGGGACACCGGGGAGCTGTTTTTT.

V gene TRBV7-2 combines with J gene TRBJ2-7; 7 bases fit TRBD2. There are 14 residues in the CDR3. Trimming cost V 3 bases and J 6 bases; bases outside gene matches: 8. Per the germline V gene, CDR1 is SGHTA and CDR2 is FQGNSA. CDR3 in amino acids: CASSFASTGGEQYF. The CDR3 bases are TGTGCCAGCAGCTTCGCTAGTACGGGAGGCGAGCAGTACTTC.

The chain joins TRBV20-1 to TRBJ2-1; D is uncertain. The germline V gene encodes CDR1 DFQATT and CDR2 SNEGSKA (reference sequence). CDR3 size: 11 residues. V lost 3 bases to trimming and J lost 2 bases, with 2 bases between them. CDR3 sequence reads: CSASPYNEQFF. CDR3 bases: TGCAGTGCTAGCCCCTACAATGAGCAGTTCTTC.

The rearrangement links TRBV6-1 to TRBJ2-7, with a tentative D call TRBD2 (6 bases). Trimming pared 6 bases from V and 6 bases from J, leaving 21 bases between. This CDR3 is built from 15 residues. CDR1 MNHNS and CDR2 SASEGT come from the germline V gene. In DNA form, the CDR3 reads TGTGCCAGCAGGGGCGGAGTAGCGGACCGAGGCGAGCAGTACTTC. Translated: CASRGGVADRGEQYF.

This chain uses TRBV11-3 with TRBJ2-1, with D perhaps matching TRBD2 (5 bases). This CDR3 spans 13 amino acids. Trimming shortened V by 5 bases and J by 9 bases, and 14 bases separated the two germline ends. CDR1 and CDR2 from the germline V gene are SGHNT and YENEEA. CDR3 coding DNA: TGTGCCAGCAGCGTAACTAGTTTTGGTGAGCAGTTCTTC. Translating gives CASSVTSFGEQFF. Full variable domain (remainder filled in from reference TRBV11-3 and TRBJ2-1): EAGVVQSPRYKIIEKKQPVAFWCNPISGHNTLYWYLQNLGQGPELLIRYENEEAVDDSQLPKDRFSAERLKGVDSTLKIQPAELGDSAVYLCASSVTSFGEQFFGPGTRLTVL.

The genes are TRBV28 and TRBJ2-1, with 10 bases identical to TRBD2. This CDR3 region has 14 residues. CDR1 and CDR2 from the germline V gene are MDHEN and SYDVKM. The junction had 8 bases not matched to a gene; V was cut back by 8 bases and J by 7 bases. This CDR3 reads CASLGLAVRNEQFF. As DNA, the CDR3 is TGTGCCAGCTTAGGACTAGCGGTTAGAAATGAGCAGTTCTTC.

This clone has just one count. V gene TRBV18 combines with J gene TRBJ1-3; D perhaps matches TRBD1 (5 bases). Trimming cost V 3 bases and J 1 base, with 13 bases left between them. CDR1 KGHSH and CDR2 LQKENI come from the germline V gene. The CDR3 covers 16 residues. This CDR3 is CASSPGRSLSGNTIYF. In DNA, the CDR3 is TGTGCCAGCTCACCGGGGCGCTCCCTTTCTGGAAACACCATATATTTT. Full variable domain (missing parts from reference TRBV18 and TRBJ1-3): NAGVMQNPRHLVRRRGQEARLRCSPMKGHSHVYWYRQLPEEGLKFMVYLQKENIIDESGMPKERFSAEFPKEGPSILRIQQVVRGDSAAYFCASSPGRSLSGNTIYFGEGSWLTVV.

The rearrangement uses TRBV5-1 and TRBJ1-2; D perhaps matches TRBD1 (6 bases). The V gene's germline CDR1 is SGHRS and CDR2 YFSETQ. Trimming took off 0 bases at V and 4 bases at J, with 10 bases between the two ends. This CDR3 has 14 amino acids. The CDR3 DNA is TGCGCCAGCAGCTTGGATGGACAGAGCTATGGCTACACCTTC. Encoded protein: CASSLDGQSYGYTF.

The chain carries TRBV14 and TRBJ2-7; D may be TRBD2 (5 bases). The germline CDR1 and CDR2 sequences are SGHDN and FVKESK. Deletions cut 5 bases from V and 4 bases from J, with 9 bases between. The CDR3 spans 12 residues. The CDR3 here is CASSERFYEQYF. The CDR3 DNA reads TGTGCCAGCAGCGAGCGGTTTTACGAGCAGTACTTC.

V is TRBV2 and J is TRBJ2-7; TRBD2 agrees at 9 bases. The CDR3 runs to 20 residues. Germline loops: CDR1 SNHLY, CDR2 FYNNEI. The V and J ends lost 0 bases and 0 bases, in that order; junction bases with no gene match: 15. Here the CDR3 DNA reads TGTGCCAGCAGTGAAGCCCGACTAGCGGATTATGCTCTTAGCTCCTACGAGCAGTACTTC. This gives the protein CASSEARLADYALSSYEQYF. Filled out from reference TRBV2 and TRBJ2-7, the complete variable domain reads EPEVTQTPSHQVTQMGQEVILRCVPISNHLYFYWYRQILGQKVEFLVSFYNNEISEKSEIFDDQFSVERPDGSNFTLKIRSTKLEDSAMYFCASSEARLADYALSSYEQYFGPGTRLTVT.